Listed here are 27 T cell receptor beta chains from one sample, sequenced in a study of cytomegalovirus exposure and HLA in healthy donors (dated by TCRdb to the late 2010s). The method was the immunoSEQ multiplex PCR assay. A mixture of 60 forward primers for TCR Vbeta segments and 13 reverse primers for TCR Jbeta segments was used in the multiplex PCR. TCRdb obtained this table from immuneACCESS and retained in-frame rearrangements with V and J assigned. These tables miss some clones; where compared with another copy, unresolved V genes account for less than half of the shortfall, and the remainder is unexplained. Recorded for this sample are around 110,000 clones; 55% to 65% of them occurred a single time. The ten most abundant clones make up more than 8% of the sample. What was sequenced was PBMCs. Source of these receptors: a middle-aged woman in good health and CMV-seropositive.

V is TRBV25-1 and J is TRBJ2-7; 7 nucleotides align to TRBD1. Germline assignment: CDR1 MGHDK and CDR2 SYGVNS. Trimming cost V 1 base and J 7 bases; bases outside gene matches: 10. The CDR3 loop spans 15 amino acids. CDR3 in amino acids: CASSESVEGGYEQYF. DNA for the CDR3: TGTGCCAGCAGTGAATCGGTTGAAGGGGGCTATGAGCAGTACTTC.

This clone has just a few counts. The chain recombines TRBV2 with TRBJ1-6; no clear D gene. V lost 7 bases and J 7 bases, leaving 11 bases between the germline ends. CDR3 length equals 13 residues. In germline, CDR1 is SNHLY, CDR2 FYNNEI. The CDR3 region has the DNA TGTGCCAGCAAAGAGGGTGGGAATTCACCCCTCCACTTT. Translating gives CASKEGGNSPLHF.

In its sample, this clone was seen once. J is TRBJ1-4 and V is TRBV9; the D is unclear. Trimming left V 3 bases short and J 8 bases short, with 14 bases between. Germline V gene lookup returns CDR1 SGDLS and CDR2 YYNGEE. The CDR3 covers 14 residues. Here the CDR3 reads CASSASGSTEKLFF. CDR3 in DNA: TGTGCCAGCAGCGCCTCAGGATCGACGGAAAAACTGTTTTTT.

The chain is built from TRBV7-3 and TRBJ2-6, with D perhaps TRBD2 (5 bases). Trimming shortened V by 5 bases and J by 1 base, and 12 bases separated the two germline ends. The CDR3 contains 16 residues. CDR1 is SGHTA and CDR2 is FQGTGA in the germline V gene. CDR3 coding DNA: TGTGCCAGCAGCAAAACGTCGGGGTCTGGGGCCAACGTCCTGACTTTC. Translated: CASSKTSGSGANVLTF.

The rearrangement uses TRBV12-5 and TRBJ2-2, with D possibly being TRBD2 (6 bases). The CDR3 extends over 16 amino acids. Germline values: CDR1 LGHNT, CDR2 FRNRAP. V was pared by 0 bases and J by 1 base, with 9 bases between. CDR3 region: CASGLVGGWNTGELFF. CDR3 sequence (DNA): TGTGCTAGTGGTTTGGTCGGGGGTTGGAACACCGGGGAGCTGTTTTTT. Full variable domain (outside the CDR3, taken from reference TRBV12-5 and TRBJ2-2): DARVTQTPRHKVTEMGQEVTMRCQPILGHNTVFWYRQTMMQGLELLAYFRNRAPLDDSGMPKDRFSAEMPDATLATLKIQPSEPRDSAVYFCASGLVGGWNTGELFFGEGSRLTVL.

This chain links TRBV6-5 with TRBJ1-3, with a weak D call TRBD1 (5 bases). CDR3 size: 15 residues. Trimming shortened V by 0 bases and J by 4 bases, and 10 bases separated the two germline ends. Germline CDR1 reads MNHEY; CDR2 reads SVGAGI. Here the CDR3 reads CASSYSRGVGNTIYF. Here the CDR3 DNA reads TGTGCCAGCAGTTACTCGCGGGGGGTAGGAAACACCATATATTTT.

The V call is TRBV7-9, the J call TRBJ1-2; D unresolved. CDR3 length: 12 residues. Germline CDR1 SEHNR, CDR2 FQNEAQ (reference sequence). CDR3 protein: CANQDIDYGYTF. The CDR3 DNA is TGTGCAAACCAGGATATAGACTATGGCTACACCTTC.

The chain carries TRBV5-8 and TRBJ1-1; TRBD1 aligns across 8 bases. After removal of 5 bases from V and 3 bases from J, the junction contained 9 bases not matched to a gene. The length of the CDR3 is 15 residues. Germline loops: CDR1 SGHTS, CDR2 YDEGEE. The CDR3 region has the DNA TGTGCCAGCAGTTACGACAGGGGTTTCGACACTGAAGCTTTCTTT. Its translation: CASSYDRGFDTEAFF.

The chain employs TRBV7-9 and TRBJ2-3; weak D call: TRBD1 (6 bases). The CDR3 totals 18 residues. V lost 5 bases and J 0 bases, leaving 21 bases between the germline ends. Germline V CDR1 and CDR2: SEHNR, FQNEAQ (reference sequence). CDR3 sequence reads: CASSLRRYRDVSTDTQYF. CDR3 DNA: TGTGCCAGCAGCCTAAGGAGGTACAGGGACGTAAGCACAGATACGCAGTATTTT.

The chain couples TRBV9 to TRBJ1-1; D call uncertain. The CDR3 has 14 residues. V dropped 0 bases and J dropped 0 bases, with 6 bases sitting between them. Germline V gives CDR1 SGDLS, CDR2 YYNGEE. CDR3 coding DNA: TGTGCCAGCAGCGTAGGCAGTCTGAACACTGAAGCTTTCTTT. Protein sequence: CASSVGSLNTEAFF.

V and J are TRBV2 and TRBJ1-1; D uncertain. The germline V gene encodes CDR1 SNHLY and CDR2 FYNNEI. Between the trimmed V and J ends, which lost 6 bases and 0 bases, there was a span of 11 bases. This CDR3 has 14 amino acids. CDR3 in amino acids: CASSYLGVNTEAFF. The CDR3 DNA reads TGTGCCAGCAGCTACCTCGGGGTGAACACTGAAGCTTTCTTT.

CDR3 in DNA: TGTGCCAGCAGCGCCTGGGACAGGCCCTCCTACGAGCAGTACTTC. It translates to CASSAWDRPSYEQYF. The rearrangement links TRBV7-6 to TRBJ2-7, with 8 bases lining up with TRBD1. Germline CDR1 and CDR2: SGHVS and FNYEAQ. This CDR3 has 15 amino acids. J was trimmed by 0 bases and V by 5 bases; bases with no gene match: 6. The whole variable domain, remainder taken from reference TRBV7-6 and TRBJ2-7, is GAGVSQSPRYKVTKRGQDVALRCDPISGHVSLYWYRQALGQGPEFLTYFNYEAQQDKSGLPNDRFSAERPEGSISTLTIQRTEQRDSAMYRCASSAWDRPSYEQYFGPGTRLTVT.

In its sample, this clone was seen once. The rearrangement uses TRBV6-5 and TRBJ2-1, with TRBD1 matching over 8 bases. This CDR3 spans 15 amino acids. Looked up from germline, CDR1 is MNHEY and CDR2 is SVGAGI. V trimming: 5 bases; J trimming: 0 bases; junction bases outside the gene matches: 3. CDR3 residues: CASSQTGGSYNEQFF. In DNA form, the CDR3 reads TGTGCCAGCAGTCAAACAGGGGGCTCCTACAATGAGCAGTTCTTC.

The chain couples TRBV19 to TRBJ2-2, with a tentative D call TRBD1 (6 bases). With 5 bases removed from V and 5 bases from J, the gap between germline ends came to 12 bases. This CDR3 contains 14 residues. The germline gives CDR1 LNHDA, CDR2 SQIVND (reference sequence). CDR3 in amino acids: CASSQDRGTGELFF. The CDR3 DNA follows: TGTGCCAGTAGTCAGGATAGGGGGACCGGGGAGCTGTTTTTT. The full variable domain, in which reference TRBV19 and TRBJ2-2 provide the parts outside the CDR3, is DGGITQSPKYLFRKEGQNVTLSCEQNLNHDAMYWYRQDPGQGLRLIYYSQIVNDFQKGDIAEGYSVSREKKESFPLTVTSAQKNPTAFYLCASSQDRGTGELFFGEGSRLTVL.

The count of this clone is one. V and J are TRBV5-1 and TRBJ2-7, with 7 bases lining up with TRBD2. The CDR3 runs 15 residues. Germline CDR1 and CDR2: SGHRS and YFSETQ. The J segment lost 2 bases and the V segment lost 1 base, leaving 6 bases of the junction unmatched. The CDR3 DNA reads TGCGCCAGCAGCTTGTCGGCGGGAGTCCCCTACGAGCAGTACTTC. This codes for CASSLSAGVPYEQYF. The full variable domain, completed using reference TRBV5-1 and TRBJ2-7, is KAGVTQTPRYLIKTRGQQVTLSCSPISGHRSVSWYQQTPGQGLQFLFEYFSETQRNKGNFPGRFSGRQFSNSRSEMNVSTLELGDSALYLCASSLSAGVPYEQYFGPGTRLTVT.

The chain carries TRBV29-1 and TRBJ2-1, with 7 bases matching TRBD2. The CDR3 has 14 residues. The germline V gene encodes CDR1 SQVTM and CDR2 ANQGSEA. V lost 7 bases to trimming and J lost 3 bases; unmatched junction nucleotides: 9. CDR3 amino acids: CSGRRGGNYNEQFF. CDR3 sequence (DNA): TGCAGCGGCCGCCGCGGGGGAAACTACAATGAGCAGTTCTTC.

The chain carries TRBV27 and TRBJ1-5; maybe TRBD1 (5 bases). The CDR3 covers 16 residues. Germline lookup yields CDR1 MNHEY and CDR2 SMNVEV (reference sequence). V lost 5 bases and J lost 0, with 14 bases in between. The CDR3 protein is CASSKMGLDSNQPQHF. The CDR3 region has the DNA TGTGCCAGCAGTAAAATGGGACTGGATAGCAATCAGCCCCAGCATTTT.

The chain links TRBV11-2 to TRBJ1-5; D is undetermined. The CDR3 runs to 16 residues. Germline values: CDR1 SGHAT, CDR2 FQNNGV. Trimming cost V 2 bases and J 0 bases, with 11 bases left between them. This CDR3 is CASSLTSGNSNQPQHF. For the CDR3, the DNA is TGTGCCAGCAGCTTAACCTCGGGGAATAGCAATCAGCCCCAGCATTTT.

This clone was observed a few times. This chain links TRBV27 with TRBJ2-1; a weak D match, TRBD1 (6 bases). This CDR3 contains 15 residues. The V end was cut by 6 bases, the J end by 5 bases, with 17 bases between. CDR1 is MNHEY, CDR2 SMNVEV, per germline (reference sequence). Written as DNA, the CDR3 is TGTGCCAGCAGCGTTTTCAGGGGACCTAACAATGAGCAGTTCTTC. Translated, it gives CASSVFRGPNNEQFF.

There are many counts of this clone. CDR3 in amino acids: CASSPYYEQYF. The DNA of the CDR3 is TGTGCCAGCAGTCCCTACTACGAGCAGTACTTC. The genes are TRBV7-2 and TRBJ2-7; D unclear. The CDR3 runs to 11 residues. The germline V gene has CDR1 SGHTA and CDR2 FQGNSA. The ends were cut back, 6 bases at V and 3 bases at J, with 6 bases in the middle.

This clone was counted only a few times. This rearrangement joins TRBV7-3 to TRBJ1-5, with TRBD1 identical over 9 bases. CDR1 and CDR2 from the germline V gene are SGHTA and FQGTGA. The CDR3 is made up of 14 amino acids. Trimming removed 5 bases from V and 4 bases from J; junction bases left unmatched: 3. The CDR3 coding sequence is TGTGCCAGCAGCCTGACAGGGGGGAATCAGCCCCAGCATTTT. Protein sequence: CASSLTGGNQPQHF.

The V and J genes are TRBV5-4 and TRBJ2-5, with 9 bases fitting TRBD2. Trimming cost V 5 bases and J 6 bases; bases outside gene matches: 8. The CDR3 has 14 amino acids. Germline CDR1 is SGHNT and CDR2 is YYREEE (reference sequence). The CDR3 loop reads CASSPSSGRKTQYF. The CDR3 DNA reads as TGTGCCAGCAGTCCTTCGAGCGGGAGGAAGACCCAGTACTTC.

The chain is built from TRBV7-9 and TRBJ2-1; D is unclear. The CDR3 is made up of 15 amino acids. V was clipped by 5 bases and J by 2 bases, with 13 bases between them. Germline V CDR1 and CDR2: SEHNR, FQNEAQ (reference sequence). CDR3 bases: TGTGCCAGCAGCCCGAAGGTACTAACCTACAATGAGCAGTTCTTC. The encoded protein is CASSPKVLTYNEQFF.

J is TRBJ1-1 and V is TRBV7-2; TRBD1 matches 8 bases. The germline V gene has CDR1 SGHTA and CDR2 FQGNSA. The CDR3 is 14 residues long. The ends lost 5 bases at V and 2 bases at J; junction bases unmatched: 4. The CDR3 coding sequence is TGTGCCAGCAGCCCACAGGGGGTAAACACTGAAGCTTTCTTT. The encoded protein is CASSPQGVNTEAFF.

The chain employs TRBV5-5 and TRBJ2-7; tentative D call: TRBD1 (6 bases). CDR1 SGHKS and CDR2 YYEKEE come from the germline V gene (reference sequence). The CDR3 is 16 residues long. V was trimmed by 0 bases and J by 1 base, leaving 14 bases between them. The CDR3 DNA reads as TGTGCCAGCAGCTTGGTTGTTGCAGGGGATTCCTACGAGCAGTACTTC. Translation gives CASSLVVAGDSYEQYF.

A few counts support this clone. This chain uses TRBV7-2 with TRBJ2-7; maybe TRBD2 (6 bases). Trimming shortened V by 6 bases and J by 12 bases, and 18 bases separated the two germline ends. The CDR3 totals 12 residues. In germline, CDR1 is SGHTA, CDR2 FQGNSA. The CDR3 DNA is TGTGCCAGCAGAATCATGGGGGGAGCATGGTACTTC. Residues: CASRIMGGAWYF.

The chain has TRBV11-2 and TRBJ1-2; no clear D. Germline CDR1 and CDR2: SGHAT and FQNNGV. This CDR3 is built from 15 residues. The V and J ends lost 0 bases and 4 bases respectively, with 12 bases between them. The CDR3 loop reads CASSLEPGSIYGYTF. In nucleotides, the CDR3 is TGTGCCAGCAGCTTAGAGCCGGGATCGATCTATGGCTACACCTTC.